Included here is one T cell receptor beta chain sequence, with context. Its antigen is unidentified. The entry originates in a study of identical twins. Each CDR3 protein is one row after TCRdb ran MiXCR on the 5' RACE reads. The repertoire holds 600,000 to 850,000 distinct CDR3 sequences, 18% seen once, with 13% in the top ten. After removal of 1 base from V and 0 bases from J, the junction contained 4 bases not matched to a gene. The CDR3 consists of 16 residues. Germline V gene lookup returns CDR1 ENHRY and CDR2 SYGVKD. Study-wide points: With beta out-of-frame sequences, excess sharing by twins was weaker.

These data are also associated with another study on T cells expressing NK-cell markers. From that report: It remained uncertain whether the expanded NKG2C+ T cell clones were specific for HCMV antigens.

The clonotype comes from a woman aged 18-29 years in good health. The sequencing sample was made of PBMCs. V and J are TRBV10-3 and TRBJ2-3; TRBD1 agrees at 7 bases. The CDR3 loop is CAISELDRISTDTQYF. DNA of the CDR3: TGTGCCATCAGTGAGTTGGACAGGATCAGCACAGATACGCAGTATTTT.